The clone carrying this T cell receptor beta chain was recorded once. Its matching antigen is unknown. V lost 3 bases to trimming and J lost 2 bases, with 9 bases between them. The germline V gene has CDR1 SGHAT and CDR2 FQNNGV. The CDR3 is 14 amino acids. Unexposed donor CD4+ T cells date from about 2011-2018, before the COVID-19 pandemic. CD4+ T cells were isolated from the cells after about ten days of culture. On days 3 and 7, cultures got half fresh IL-2 medium. The sample is drawn from a study of CD4 T cells in relation to SARS-CoV-2 and coronaviruses. Study background: TCR beta CDR3s were sequenced after roughly 10-day antigen culture of PBMCs.

Study-level points and caveats: This crossreactivity analysis covered spike protein alone, no other viral proteins. Each donor contributed either pre-pandemic or post-infection samples, not both.

The table came from immunoSEQ multiplex PCR; TCRdb's copy has only in-frame clones and leaves some out. The sample lists approximately 25,000 clones, over 60% seen once, with 14% in the top ten. The receptor comes from a human donor in good health. The sequenced sample was CD4+ T cells from PBMCs, cultured in vitro. The rearrangement joins TRBV11-2 to TRBJ2-3, with D unresolved. The CDR3 DNA follows: TGTGCCAGCAGCTTTCTTCGACCCACAGATACGCAGTATTTT. This codes for CASSFLRPTDTQYF.